This T cell receptor beta chain originates from a study of cytomegalovirus exposure and HLA in healthy donors. This CDR3 is 15 amino acids long. The V end was cut by 0 bases, the J end by 2 bases, with 11 bases between. Germline CDR1 is SGHVS and CDR2 is FQNEAQ. A few counts support this clone. The PCR was carried out with 60 Vbeta primers and 13 Jbeta primers. Authors' methods: Later work found approximately 80 million unique TCR beta chains, with some 11 million shared. Measured with immunoSEQ multiplex PCR; TCRdb has only the in-frame clones, and not every one. V, J and clone size reflect that table, while D and trimming were determined from the DNA. Of 100,000 to 150,000 clones listed, approximately 68% were seen once; the top ten hold 1.5% to 2%.

This rearrangement joins TRBV7-8 to TRBJ2-7, with D tentatively TRBD1 (6 bases). Sequencing input: PBMCs. The receptor comes from a man between 25 and 39 years old in good health and CMV-seropositive. The CDR3 DNA is TGTGCCAGCAGCTTAGCCAGACAGGTGCCCTACGAGCAGTACTTC. It is translated as CASSLARQVPYEQYF. The whole variable domain, remainder taken from reference TRBV7-8 and TRBJ2-7, is GAGVSQSPRYKVAKRGQDVALRCDPISGHVSLFWYQQALGQGPEFLTYFQNEAQLDKSGLPSDRFFAERPEGSVSTLKIQRTQQEDSAVYLCASSLARQVPYEQYFGPGTRLTVT.